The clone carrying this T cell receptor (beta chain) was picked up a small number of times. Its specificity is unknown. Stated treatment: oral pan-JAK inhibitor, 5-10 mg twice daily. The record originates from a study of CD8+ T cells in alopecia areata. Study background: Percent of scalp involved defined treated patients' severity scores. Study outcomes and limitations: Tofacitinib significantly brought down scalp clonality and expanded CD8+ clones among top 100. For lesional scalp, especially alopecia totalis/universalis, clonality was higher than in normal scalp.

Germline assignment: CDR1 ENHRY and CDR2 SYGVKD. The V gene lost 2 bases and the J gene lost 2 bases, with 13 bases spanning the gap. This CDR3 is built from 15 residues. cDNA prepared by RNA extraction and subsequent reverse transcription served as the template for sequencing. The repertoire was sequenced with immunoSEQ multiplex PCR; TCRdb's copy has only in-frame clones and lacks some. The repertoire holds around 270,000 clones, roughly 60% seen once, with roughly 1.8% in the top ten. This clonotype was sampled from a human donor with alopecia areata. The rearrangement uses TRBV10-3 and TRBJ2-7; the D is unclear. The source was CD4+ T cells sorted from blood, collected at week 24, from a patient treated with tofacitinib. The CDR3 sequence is CAISEVFTLPYEQYF. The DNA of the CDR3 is TGTGCCATCAGTGAGGTATTCACCCTACCCTACGAGCAGTACTTC.